This T cell receptor (beta chain) was retrieved from a study of cytomegalovirus exposure and HLA in healthy donors (dated by TCRdb to the late 2010s). Context from the whole study: According to an earlier analysis of 550 to 700 of the donors, some 180 million T cells yielded approximately 120 million unique TCR beta sequences and roughly 280 Gb of sequence data. Around 320 gigabases of sequencing data and 78 million or so unique TCR sequences were included in an early release covering about 620 HLA-typed donors. Of the roughly 390 genotyped donors, approximately 81% were placed in the genetic ancestry cluster associated with self-reported Caucasian donors. The study was designed to test whether signatures of past pathogen exposure could be identified by cataloging public T cell receptors. Using immunosequencing, the study profiled T cell repertoires from 666 subjects and related those repertoires to cytomegalovirus serostatus. In addition to the first cohort of 666 subjects, a separate validation cohort of approximately 130 different subjects was used. To predict cytomegalovirus infection status, the study combined high-throughput TCR immunosequencing, statistical association of individual TCRs with disease status, and machine learning. In a later analysis, previously published TCR beta repertoires from roughly 710 donors were re-analyzed and high-resolution HLA genotyping was added so that TCR occurrence patterns could be studied. The later analysis used no new phenotypic data to find candidate immune exposures, relying instead on TCR beta sequences and their occurrence across donors. In an earlier analysis of 587 of the donors, high-throughput TCR beta sequencing was used to judge whether each TCR beta V gene segment behaved as functional or pseudogenic. Alongside the repertoire data, information on donor age, sex, ethnicity and CMV serostatus was compiled. In a later genetic analysis, genome-wide SNP genotypes for about 65% of the roughly 670 donors were used, and that subset was treated as a discovery cohort. Every repertoire in the discovery cohort had been generated on one and the same sequencing platform. Class I and class II HLA loci were covered by the typing at four-digit resolution. Typing coverage varied by locus: roughly 629-640 donors for A, B, C, DRB1 and DQB1; 522 for DQA1; over 600 for DPA1; fewer than 480 for DPB1. Because of strong linkage in the cohort, roughly five DR-DQ haplotypes were treated as single units for association and clustering. Among about 410 genotyped donors of the cohort, an average of about 240,000 unique TCR beta nucleotide sequences was sequenced per donor, of which about 19% were non-productive. Here is what the overall study found, with its caveats: The only immune exposure information available for the cohort was CMV serostatus. The sequencing pipeline was judged likely to have produced a cluster of highly shared sequence variants as a technical artifact. Some IMGT-functional V segments, including TRBV6-2 and TRBV6-3, could not be distinguished by the 87-base-pair reads and were therefore excluded. A later analysis found that most CMV-associated TCR beta chains appeared HLA-restricted, with HLA associations seemingly driven largely by CMV exposure. An earlier analysis of approximately 570 of the donors showed that most TCR beta V segments appeared in productive rearrangements either about 90% or about 30% of the time, which broadly matched IMGT annotations. A further reported finding was that TCR beta sequences accurately predicted the HLA-A and HLA-B alleles for most subjects in the first cohort. Most TCR sequences were observed very rarely across donors, whereas some public TCRs were present in many individuals. Correlated functional status among segregating V segments might reflect linkage disequilibrium, but an unknown experimental factor could not be ruled out. In a later analysis, HLA-associated TCR beta chains showed more clonal expansion and lower generation probabilities than non-associated chains that were equally common. The study listed 170 or so TCR beta chains as associated with cytomegalovirus. In vitro tests confirmed that a few of the cytomegalovirus-associated TCR beta chains recognize cytomegalovirus antigens. Only TCR beta chains were sequenced in this cohort, and the absence of alpha or paired-chain data limited detectable features. According to the authors, the approach could potentially be generalized to other disease states and immunological phenotypes. In a later analysis, about 17,000 TCR beta sequences were associated with specific HLA alleles at a false discovery rate of 0.05. According to a later genetic analysis, donors in an Asian-associated ancestry cluster had fewer N-insertions in productive TCRs than the approximately 670-donor mean. Cytomegalovirus status was reported to be diagnosed by the classifier with high specificity and sensitivity in both the original and validation cohorts. Because counts were too low, 15 to 20 rarely observed V segments, including chromosome 9 orphons, were excluded from the earlier analysis of 587 of the donors. A later analysis found that TCR association rates varied across HLA loci, with DRB1 alleles showing the most associated TCRs and HLA-C alleles the fewest. An association between a missense DCLRE1C variant and V-gene and J-gene trimming of TCR beta chains was found in a later genetic analysis and replicated in an independent cohort. Sequencing depth was assumed to be roughly uniform across donors in the presence/absence analyses, though that assumption may not hold. Strong co-occurrence of HLA alleles, especially DR and DQ, made assigning TCR associations to individual alleles difficult. Because HLA typing was unavailable for some donors at each locus, only the typed subset was used in association tests. A later analysis reported that several top co-occurrence clusters appeared linked to parvovirus B19, influenza, CMV and Epstein-Barr virus.

The method was the immunoSEQ multiplex PCR assay. For the multiplex PCR, a mixture combining 60 forward primers for TCR Vbeta segments and 13 reverse primers for TCR Jbeta segments was used. A multiplex PCR assay on genomic DNA amplified the CDR3 region of rearranged TCR beta genes. Amplified TCR beta libraries were sequenced as 87-base-pair reads on the Illumina HiSeq System. Turning to the authors' computational methods: A later analysis tallied 75 million to 85 million unique TCR beta chains across the 666 repertoires, and about 10 million of those chains were shared by two or more donors. Raw reads were error-corrected and collapsed into unique sequences with a nearest-neighbor algorithm that merged closely related sequences to remove PCR and sequencing errors. CDR3 sequences were aligned to IMGT reference sequences to assign V, D and J gene segments. For a sequence to be retained, a match of at least six nucleotides was required to both a V gene segment and a J gene segment. Rearrangements were classified as productive when the CDR3 lacked stop codons and remained in frame with V and J, and all other rearrangements were classified as non-productive. Following IMGT convention, CDR3 was defined as the stretch from the second conserved V-encoded cysteine up to the conserved J-encoded phenylalanine. The earlier analysis of about 560 of the donors excluded any sequence lacking an unambiguous match to a single V gene segment. In an earlier analysis of around 600 of the donors, V segments were called functional above 56.7% productive rearrangements and were called segregating when the between-donor standard deviation exceeded 5%. A statistical classification framework was built to diagnose cytomegalovirus status from the catalog of TCR beta chain sequences. A later analysis assigned V and J genes by comparing TCR nucleotide sequences with IMGT/GENE-DB human TR gene sequences. The TCRdist pipeline was used in a later analysis to assign CDR3 sequences and most-parsimonious VDJ recombination scenarios. In a later analysis, each TCR beta chain was defined by its CDR3 amino acid sequence together with its V-gene family, and reads without a unique V-gene family were excluded. A later analysis removed several hundred highly shared, low-generation-probability nucleotide sequences to deal with suspected cross-contamination and a sequencing artifact. In a later analysis, a clonal expansion index was calculated for each public chain from normalized within-repertoire ranks of inferred template counts. In a later analysis, generation probabilities were computed with a VDJ recombination model fitted to out-of-frame rearrangements, and the resulting probabilities were checked against IGoR. In a later analysis, TCR-TCR, TCR-HLA and TCR-CMV co-occurrence was scored with hypergeometric tests, and a repertoire-size bias correction was applied to TCR pairs. False discovery rates were estimated in a later analysis by permuting HLA or CMV assignments 20 times. In a later analysis, co-occurring TCRs were grouped using DBSCAN, and TCRdist sequence similarity was added for clustering within HLA-allele-positive subsets. Repertoires with fewer than 30,000 or more than 120,000 public chains were left out of co-occurrence clustering, as were a few repertoires with anomalous nucleotide sharing. TCRdb re-hosts the immuneACCESS table, in-frame sequences only. Its copies lack some clones; in the studies checked, an unresolved V gene accounts for under half of them, and the cause for the rest is not known. V and J calls and clone size come straight from that table; D and trimming were deduced from the DNA. The sample table records 140,000 or so clones; around 65% of these occur just once. In total, the top ten clones hold 6.5% of the sample.

Concerning this clone: Its antigen is still unknown. No much larger clone is present one base from it, and per-base qualities are unavailable.

There are 16 amino acids in the CDR3, from cysteine to phenylalanine inclusive. Solely the CDR3 DNA is kept, with 48 bases framed from the first base. From the germline V gene, CDR1 is SGHAT and CDR2 is FQNNGV. The V end loses 5 bases and the J end loses 0 bases, and a stretch of 11 bases separates them. The cohort consisted of fewer than 700 healthy bone marrow donors. All cohort members were sampled while nominally healthy, although unrecorded immune exposures were likely present. The donor tested CMV seronegative, placing the donor among the 300 to 450 seronegative members of the cohort. A peripheral blood sample was collected from each donor, and TCR beta sequencing was performed on peripheral blood mononuclear cells. Genomic DNA was extracted from the blood cell samples with the Qiagen DNeasy Blood Extraction Kit.

This TCR was recovered from a woman aged 55-75 years in good health and CMV-seronegative. Sequencing was done on a sample of PBMCs. The V and J segments used are TRBV11-2 and TRBJ1-6; a tentative D match to TRBD1 spans 6 bases. The CDR3 loop reads CASSLGQSSYNSPLHF. The DNA reads TGTGCCAGCAGCCTTGGACAGAGCTCCTATAATTCACCCCTCCACTTT.